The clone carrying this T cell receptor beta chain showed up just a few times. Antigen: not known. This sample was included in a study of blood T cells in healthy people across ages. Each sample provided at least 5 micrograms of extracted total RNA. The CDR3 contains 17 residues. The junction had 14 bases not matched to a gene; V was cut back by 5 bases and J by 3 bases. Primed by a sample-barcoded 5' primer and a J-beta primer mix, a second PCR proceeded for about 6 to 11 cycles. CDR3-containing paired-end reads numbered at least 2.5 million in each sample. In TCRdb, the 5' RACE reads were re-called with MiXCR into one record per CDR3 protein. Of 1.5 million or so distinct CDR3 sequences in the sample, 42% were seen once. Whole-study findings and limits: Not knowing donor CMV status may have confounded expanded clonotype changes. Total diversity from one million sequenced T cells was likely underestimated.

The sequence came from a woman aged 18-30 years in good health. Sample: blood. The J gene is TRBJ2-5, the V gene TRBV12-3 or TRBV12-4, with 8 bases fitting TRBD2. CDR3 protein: CASSLRMAGGPEETQYF. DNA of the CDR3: TGTGCCAGCAGTCTCAGAATGGCGGGAGGCCCGGAAGAGACCCAGTACTTC.